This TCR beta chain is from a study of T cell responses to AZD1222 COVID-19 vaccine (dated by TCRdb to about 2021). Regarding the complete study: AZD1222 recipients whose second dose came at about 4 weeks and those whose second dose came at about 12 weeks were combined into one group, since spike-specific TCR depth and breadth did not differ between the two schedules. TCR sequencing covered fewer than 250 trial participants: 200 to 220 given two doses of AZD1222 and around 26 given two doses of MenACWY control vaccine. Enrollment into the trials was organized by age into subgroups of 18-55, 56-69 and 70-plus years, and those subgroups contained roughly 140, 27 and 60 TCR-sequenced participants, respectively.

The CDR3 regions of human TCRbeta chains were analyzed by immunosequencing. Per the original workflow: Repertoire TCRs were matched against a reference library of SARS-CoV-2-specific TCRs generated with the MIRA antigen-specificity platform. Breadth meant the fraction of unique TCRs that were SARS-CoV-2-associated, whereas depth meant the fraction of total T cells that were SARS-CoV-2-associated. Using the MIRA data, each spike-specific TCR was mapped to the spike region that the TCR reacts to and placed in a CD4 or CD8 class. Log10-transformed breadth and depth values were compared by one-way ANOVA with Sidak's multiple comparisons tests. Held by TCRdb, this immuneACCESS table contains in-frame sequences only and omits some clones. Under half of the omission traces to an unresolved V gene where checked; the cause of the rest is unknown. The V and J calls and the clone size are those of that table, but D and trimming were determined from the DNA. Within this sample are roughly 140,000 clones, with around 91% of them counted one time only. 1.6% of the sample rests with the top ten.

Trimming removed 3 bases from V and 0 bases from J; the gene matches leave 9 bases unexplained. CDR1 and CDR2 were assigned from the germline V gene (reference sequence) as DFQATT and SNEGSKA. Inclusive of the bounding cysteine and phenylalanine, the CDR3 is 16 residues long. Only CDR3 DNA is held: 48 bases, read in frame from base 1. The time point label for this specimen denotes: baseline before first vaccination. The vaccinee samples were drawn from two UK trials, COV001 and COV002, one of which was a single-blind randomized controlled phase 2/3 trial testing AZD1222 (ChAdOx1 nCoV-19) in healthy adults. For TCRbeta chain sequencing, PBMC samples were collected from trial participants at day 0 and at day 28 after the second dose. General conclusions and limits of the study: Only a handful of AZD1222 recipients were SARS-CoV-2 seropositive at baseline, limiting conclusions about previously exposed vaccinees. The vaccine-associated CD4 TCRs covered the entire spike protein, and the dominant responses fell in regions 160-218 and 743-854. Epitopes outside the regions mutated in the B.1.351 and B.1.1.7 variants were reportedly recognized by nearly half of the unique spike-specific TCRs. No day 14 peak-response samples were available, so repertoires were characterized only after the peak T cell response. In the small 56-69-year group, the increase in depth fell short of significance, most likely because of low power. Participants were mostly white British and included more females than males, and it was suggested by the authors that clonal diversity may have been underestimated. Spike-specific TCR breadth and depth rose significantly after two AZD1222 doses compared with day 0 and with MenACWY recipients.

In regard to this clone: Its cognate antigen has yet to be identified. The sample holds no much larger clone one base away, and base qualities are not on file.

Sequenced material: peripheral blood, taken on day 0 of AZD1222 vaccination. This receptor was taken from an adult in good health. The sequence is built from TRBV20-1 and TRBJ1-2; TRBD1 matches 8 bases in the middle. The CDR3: CSASFAMDRANYGYTF. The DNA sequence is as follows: TGCAGTGCTAGTTTCGCGATGGACAGGGCTAACTATGGCTACACCTTC.